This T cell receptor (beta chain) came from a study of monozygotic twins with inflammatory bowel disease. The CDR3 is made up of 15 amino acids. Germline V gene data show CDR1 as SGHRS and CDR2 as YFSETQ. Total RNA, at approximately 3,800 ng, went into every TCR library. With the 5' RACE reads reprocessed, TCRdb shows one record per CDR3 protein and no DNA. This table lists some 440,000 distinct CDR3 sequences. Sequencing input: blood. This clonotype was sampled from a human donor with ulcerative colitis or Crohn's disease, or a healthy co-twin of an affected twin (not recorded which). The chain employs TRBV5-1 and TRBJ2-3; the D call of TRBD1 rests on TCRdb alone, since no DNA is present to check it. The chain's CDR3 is CASSLQGDDSDTQYF.